The clone carrying this TCR beta chain was observed once. Its antigen is as yet unknown. This sample was included in a study of OX40 agonist ivuxolimab in advanced cancers. Looking at the study overall: Patients enrolled in dose escalation were diagnosed with hepatocellular carcinoma, melanoma, renal cell or head and neck cancer. Age averaged roughly 60 years (range about 23 to 80), and roughly 82% were male. Study conclusions and caveats: At doses 0.1 to 3.0 mg/kg, CD4+ and CD8+ clones expanded.

Clones were sequenced by immunoSEQ multiplex PCR, and TCRdb holds only the in-frame ones, with some missing. Of some 64,000 clones listed, roughly 87% are singletons. This specimen consisted of CD4+ or CD8+ T cells sorted from blood, obtained in a trial of the OX40 agonist ivuxolimab. This sequence was found in an adult with an advanced solid tumor such as melanoma, head and neck, liver or kidney cancer.

CDR3 amino acids: CASSSGRTGGETQYF. As DNA, the CDR3 is TGTGCCAGCAGCAGCGGGCGGACAGGGGGCGAGACCCAGTACTTC. The V call is TRBV7-9, the J call TRBJ2-5, with TRBD1 matching 11 bases. Germline values: CDR1 SEHNR, CDR2 FQNEAQ (reference sequence). The CDR3 runs 15 residues. V lost 5 bases and J lost 5; bases outside the gene matches: 7.